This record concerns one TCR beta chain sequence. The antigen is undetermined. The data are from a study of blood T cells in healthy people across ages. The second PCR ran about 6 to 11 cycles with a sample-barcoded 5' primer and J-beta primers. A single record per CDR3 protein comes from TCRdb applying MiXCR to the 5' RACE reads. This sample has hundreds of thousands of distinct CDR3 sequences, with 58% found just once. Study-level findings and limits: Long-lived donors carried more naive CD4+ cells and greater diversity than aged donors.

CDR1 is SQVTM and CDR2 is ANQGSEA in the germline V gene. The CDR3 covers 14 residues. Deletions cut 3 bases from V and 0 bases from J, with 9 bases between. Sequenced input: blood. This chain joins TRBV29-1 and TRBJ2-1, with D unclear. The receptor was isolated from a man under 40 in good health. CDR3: CSVETAVSYNEQFF. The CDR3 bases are TGCAGCGTTGAGACGGCGGTCTCCTACAATGAGCAGTTCTTC.